This TCR beta chain was obtained from a study of cytomegalovirus exposure and HLA in healthy donors. At the level of the study: A data release that came early held roughly 85 million unique TCRs from HLA-typed donors. Regarding the study as a whole: Compared with the approximately 700-donor mean, an Asian-associated ancestry cluster reportedly had fewer N-insertions, according to a later analysis.

This clone has a single count. Its specificity is unknown. Healthy individuals who donated bone marrow served as the donors. PCR primers comprised 60 Vbeta and 13 Jbeta primers. Libraries were prepared by immunoSEQ multiplex PCR; TCRdb keeps only in-frame clonotypes and omits some of them. Of under 150,000 clones listed, around 80% were seen once; the top ten hold 2.7%. The CDR3 extends over 16 amino acids. The germline gives CDR1 MNHNY, CDR2 SVGAGI (reference sequence). Trimming removed 1 base at V and 2 bases at J, with 13 bases between. The sample taken for sequencing was PBMCs. This TCR was sampled from a man aged 50-59 years in good health and CMV-seronegative. This chain links TRBV6-6 with TRBJ2-3, with D maybe TRBD2 (6 bases). CDR3 DNA sequence: TGTGCCAGCAGTTACTGGGCGGGACCGGCCACAGATACGCAGTATTTT. Its protein product is CASSYWAGPATDTQYF.